This paragraph covers one T cell receptor beta chain sequence. This record belongs to a study of blood T cell repertoires in COVID-19. On the study more broadly: Some COVID-19 samples were acute and others convalescent; all came from the United States, Italy and Spain. From T cells, B-cell-depleted T cells, or PBMCs came the material, which was cDNA or gDNA.

This CDR3 contains 15 residues. The germline V gene has CDR1 MDHEN and CDR2 SYDVKM. Trimming cost V 7 bases and J 2 bases, with 14 bases left between them. Authors' data handling: The assay estimated nucleated cells by amplifying reference gene primers. This table comes from immunoSEQ multiplex PCR, and its TCRdb copy is limited to in-frame clones, with some not included. The D gene and trimming were derived from the DNA, and the V and J assignments and clone size from that table. The data show about 210,000 clones, about 90% seen once. V is TRBV28 and J is TRBJ1-4, with D tentatively TRBD1 (6 bases). This TCR derives from a man aged 25-45 years with acute or convalescent COVID-19. The sample taken for sequencing was peripheral blood. This chain's CDR3 is CASTFYGQTNEKLFF. For the CDR3, the DNA is TGTGCCAGCACCTTTTACGGACAGACTAATGAAAAACTGTTTTTT. Supplemented by reference TRBV28 and TRBJ1-4, the full variable domain reads DVKVTQSSRYLVKRTGEKVFLECVQDMDHENMFWYRQDPGLGLRLIYFSYDVKMKEKGDIPEGYSVSREKKERFSLILESASTNQTSMYLCASTFYGQTNEKLFFGSGTQLSVL.